One sample yielded the 31 T cell receptor beta chains listed below, sequenced in a study of blood T cell repertoires in COVID-19. Sequencing used immunoSEQ multiplex PCR; TCRdb keeps in-frame clones, though not all of them. The sample contains about 230,000 clones, approximately 82% of which appear only once. Sequences were obtained from peripheral blood. The receptors originated from a woman in her seventies with active or convalescent COVID-19.

This clone is a singleton in its sample. The gene calls are TRBV7-2 and TRBJ2-7; the D gene is possibly TRBD2 (6 bases). The CDR3 length is 15 residues. Trimming took 3 bases from V and 0 from J, leaving 12 bases between them. Looked up from germline, CDR1 is SGHTA and CDR2 is FQGNSA. This CDR3 is CASSLGGRSSYEQYF. The CDR3 DNA reads as TGTGCCAGCAGCTTGGGGGGTAGGAGCTCCTACGAGCAGTACTTC.

This clone has only a few counts. The rearrangement uses TRBV29-1 and TRBJ1-1; the match to TRBD1 covers 7 bases. Germline CDR1 is SQVTM and CDR2 is ANQGSEA. J gave up 6 bases and V 6 bases, and 10 bases lay outside the gene matches. This CDR3 spans 13 amino acids. The CDR3 loop reads CSVATGYRSEAFF. CDR3 sequence (DNA): TGCAGCGTCGCGACAGGGTACCGTTCTGAAGCTTTCTTT.

The chain links TRBV5-4 to TRBJ2-2; D gene ambiguous. V lost 0 bases to trimming and J lost 0 bases, with 6 bases between them. CDR1 and CDR2 (germline): SGHNT, YYREEE (reference sequence). This CDR3 spans 15 amino acids. In nucleotides, the CDR3 is TGTGCCAGCAGCTTGGTCACATCGAACACCGGGGAGCTGTTTTTT. Its translation: CASSLVTSNTGELFF. Full variable domain (rest looked up from reference TRBV5-4 and TRBJ2-2): ETGVTQSPTHLIKTRGQQVTLRCSSQSGHNTVSWYQQALGQGPQFIFQYYREEENGRGNFPPRFSGLQFPNYSSELNVNALELDDSALYLCASSLVTSNTGELFFGEGSRLTVL.

The chain employs TRBV9 and TRBJ1-6; possibly TRBD1 for D (6 bases). V lost 0 bases to trimming and J lost 11 bases, with 15 bases between them. The length of the CDR3 is 15 residues. Germline lookup yields CDR1 SGDLS and CDR2 YYNGEE. Here the CDR3 DNA reads TGTGCCAGCAGCGTAGGAACAGGGATATCGACACCCCTCCACTTT. Translation: CASSVGTGISTPLHF.

The rearrangement joins TRBV6-5 to TRBJ1-1; 7 nucleotides align to TRBD1. CDR3 length: 14 residues. Germline lookup yields CDR1 MNHEY and CDR2 SVGAGI. V trimming: 5 bases; J trimming: 5 bases; junction bases outside the gene matches: 8. CDR3 DNA: TGTGCCAGCAGTAACAGGGGCCGGGAGACTGAAGCTTTCTTT. It translates to CASSNRGRETEAFF.

The chain couples TRBV10-2 to TRBJ2-2, with 7 nucleotides matching TRBD1. Trimming took 6 bases from V and 1 from J; bases not matched to a gene: 2. The CDR3 is made up of 14 amino acids. The germline gives CDR1 WSHSY, CDR2 SAAADI. The CDR3 bases are TGCGCCAGCAGGGGACAGTGGAACACCGGGGAGCTGTTTTTT. Protein sequence: CASRGQWNTGELFF.

V is TRBV9 and J is TRBJ2-2, with unresolved D. CDR1 is SGDLS, CDR2 YYNGEE, per germline. The CDR3 loop spans 15 amino acids. Trimming removed 0 bases at V and 6 bases at J, with 12 bases between. DNA for the CDR3: TGTGCCAGCAGCGTAGGGCCCTCTTGGCCCGGGGAGCTGTTTTTT. It yields the protein CASSVGPSWPGELFF.

This rearrangement joins TRBV3-1 (or the pseudogene TRBV3-2) to TRBJ1-2; D is possibly TRBD1 (6 bases). The CDR3 is 15 residues long. The V and J ends lost 0 bases and 7 bases respectively, with 15 bases between them. Germline V gives CDR1 LGHDT, CDR2 YNNKEL (reference sequence). In DNA form, the CDR3 reads TGTGCCAGCAGCCAAGATATTCAGGGGACGAGTGGCTACACCTTC. It yields the protein CASSQDIQGTSGYTF.

This rearrangement joins TRBV5-4 to TRBJ2-2; TRBD2 matches 12 bases. The CDR3 totals 18 residues. The ends lost 4 bases at V and 5 bases at J; junction bases unmatched: 12. The germline V gene encodes CDR1 SGHNT and CDR2 YYREEE (reference sequence). The CDR3 sequence is CASSRRLAGVGGTGELFF. For the CDR3, the DNA is TGTGCCAGCAGCCGCCGACTAGCGGGAGTGGGAGGGACCGGGGAGCTGTTTTTT.

This chain links TRBV28 with TRBJ1-2; 8 bases match TRBD1. V gave up 2 bases and J gave up 3 bases; unmatched junction bases: 2. Germline CDR1 is MDHEN and CDR2 is SYDVKM. The CDR3 has 14 amino acids. The CDR3 DNA is TGTGCCAGCAGTTTAGGACAGGGTGACTATGGCTACACCTTC. Its translation is CASSLGQGDYGYTF.

This clone appeared a single time. This chain connects TRBV21-1 to TRBJ2-5; the table's D call, TRBD1, has no DNA check behind it. TRBV21-1 is deemed a pseudogene. The CDR3 spans 12 residues. The CDR3 DNA reads TGTGCCAGCAGCCCCACCCAGGAGACCCAGTACTTC. Residues: CASSPTQETQYF.

V and J are TRBV6-4 and TRBJ2-2, with a tentative D call TRBD1 (5 bases). Trimming removed 10 bases from V and 1 base from J, with 16 bases in between. The CDR3 has 15 residues. Germline V gene lookup returns CDR1 MRHNA and CDR2 SNTAGT. The CDR3 is CATMQQERNTGELFF. In DNA form, the CDR3 reads TGTGCCACTATGCAACAGGAAAGGAACACCGGGGAGCTGTTTTTT.

The genes are TRBV15 and TRBJ2-7, with TRBD1 identical over 7 bases. The CDR3 loop spans 13 amino acids. Germline V lookup: CDR1 LNHNV, CDR2 YYDKDF (reference sequence). V dropped 10 bases and J dropped 4; count of bases not matched to a gene: 10. The CDR3 DNA sequence: TGTGCCAGCCGAAGGGACAGTAGATACGAGCAGTACTTC. Residues: CASRRDSRYEQYF.

As concerns this clone: At the DNA level, this CDR3 is encoded by other sequences in the same sample as well. The rearrangement joins TRBV24-1 to TRBJ2-3, with a possible D match to TRBD1 (6 bases). Germline V gene lookup returns CDR1 KGHDR and CDR2 SFDVKD. The CDR3 is made up of 14 amino acids. The V gene lost 5 bases and the J gene lost 1 base, with 9 bases spanning the gap. The CDR3 DNA reads as TGTGCCACCAGTGTACAGGGCGGCACAGATACGCAGTATTTT. Protein sequence: CATSVQGGTDTQYF.

The CDR3 DNA follows: TGTGCCAGCAGTGAGGAGGGGACAGGGGAACTGAATGAGCAGTTCTTC. It codes for CASSEEGTGELNEQFF. The chain employs TRBV25-1 and TRBJ2-1, with TRBD1 matching over 10 bases. This CDR3 has 16 residues. Germline trimming cut 3 bases from V and 7 bases from J; bases unmatched to any gene: 9. Germline V gives CDR1 MGHDK, CDR2 SYGVNS.

The chain's CDR3 is CASSDLWVAGQETQYF. CDR3 bases: TGTGCCAGCAGCGATCTCTGGGTAGCGGGGCAAGAGACCCAGTACTTC. J is TRBJ2-5 and V is TRBV7-2; 8 positions match TRBD2. V dropped 5 bases and J dropped 2; count of bases not matched to a gene: 10. Germline assignment: CDR1 SGHTA and CDR2 FQGNSA. The CDR3 contains 16 residues.

The chain carries TRBV30 and TRBJ2-2; 7 nucleotides agree with TRBD1. The CDR3 is 16 amino acids. The V segment lost 8 bases and the J segment 3 bases; nucleotides outside the gene matches: 15. CDR1 GTSNPN and CDR2 SVGIG come from the germline V gene (reference sequence). The CDR3 spells CARTGSGTAYTGELFF. As DNA, the CDR3 is TGTGCCCGAACGGGCTCCGGGACAGCATACACCGGGGAGCTGTTTTTT.

The chain combines TRBV15 with TRBJ1-1, with D uncertain. From germline, CDR1 is LNHNV and CDR2 YYDKDF (reference sequence). The CDR3 is made up of 13 amino acids. The V end was cut by 0 bases, the J end by 8 bases, with 10 bases between. The CDR3 here is CATSRDLDSEAFF. CDR3 nucleotides: TGTGCCACCAGCAGAGATCTTGACTCGGAAGCTTTCTTT.

The chain employs TRBV7-9 and TRBJ1-2; the match to TRBD1 covers 9 bases. The CDR3 runs 16 residues. With 5 bases clipped from V and 2 bases from J, the junction kept 9 bases outside the gene matches. Germline V gene sequence: CDR1 SEHNR, CDR2 FQNEAQ (reference sequence). In DNA, the CDR3 is TGTGCCAGCAGCACCTACGGGACAGGGAAAAACTATGGCTACACCTTC. Translation gives CASSTYGTGKNYGYTF.

J is TRBJ1-2 and V is TRBV19; TRBD1 matches at 7 bases. In germline, CDR1 is LNHDA, CDR2 SQIVND (reference sequence). V trimming: 6 bases; J trimming: 4 bases; junction bases outside the gene matches: 14. CDR3 size: 16 residues. The CDR3 DNA reads TGTGCCAGTAGACAAACAGTCAGGGGGGCGGGCTATGGCTACACCTTC. The encoded protein is CASRQTVRGAGYGYTF.

This chain links TRBV6-5 with TRBJ2-7, with a tentative D call TRBD1 (5 bases). The CDR3 contains 12 residues. From germline, CDR1 is MNHEY and CDR2 SVGAGI. V dropped 6 bases and J dropped 3 bases, with 9 bases sitting between them. The CDR3 DNA sequence: TGTGCCAGCAGCCAAGACAGCTACGAGCAGTACTTC. It translates to CASSQDSYEQYF.

CDR3 nucleotide sequence: TGTGCCAGCAGCCTCCCCCCCCTAGTAACCGGGGAGCTGTTTTTT. Its protein is CASSLPPLVTGELFF. J is TRBJ2-2 and V is TRBV7-6, with D uncertain. The CDR3 covers 15 residues. The germline V gene encodes CDR1 SGHVS and CDR2 FNYEAQ. Trimming pared 5 bases from V and 5 bases from J, leaving 15 bases between.

This clone was found a few times. The chain links TRBV5-1 to TRBJ1-3, with a possible D match to TRBD1 (5 bases). The CDR3 is made up of 15 amino acids. CDR1 is SGHRS, CDR2 YFSETQ, per germline. V lost 4 bases to trimming and J lost 1 base, with 12 bases between them. For the CDR3, the DNA is TGCGCCAGCAGCCTTTACCAGGGTTCTGGAAACACCATATATTTT. It yields the protein CASSLYQGSGNTIYF. Together with reference TRBV5-1 and TRBJ1-3, the CDR3 gives the full variable domain: KAGVTQTPRYLIKTRGQQVTLSCSPISGHRSVSWYQQTPGQGLQFLFEYFSETQRNKGNFPGRFSGRQFSNSRSEMNVSTLELGDSALYLCASSLYQGSGNTIYFGEGSWLTVV.

The chain combines TRBV11-3 with TRBJ1-1, with a possible D match to TRBD1 (5 bases). This CDR3 has 13 residues. Between the trimmed V and J ends, which lost 5 bases and 0 bases, there was a span of 7 bases. Per the germline V gene, CDR1 is SGHNT and CDR2 is YENEEA. CDR3 protein: CASSKGVNTEAFF. In DNA form, the CDR3 reads TGTGCCAGCAGCAAAGGGGTGAACACTGAAGCTTTCTTT. The variable domain in full, completed from reference TRBV11-3 and TRBJ1-1, reads EAGVVQSPRYKIIEKKQPVAFWCNPISGHNTLYWYLQNLGQGPELLIRYENEEAVDDSQLPKDRFSAERLKGVDSTLKIQPAELGDSAVYLCASSKGVNTEAFFGQGTRLTVV.

The genes are TRBV4-1 and TRBJ1-4; TRBD1 agrees at 7 bases. Trimming took 1 base from V and 8 from J; bases not matched to a gene: 10. Germline CDR1 is MGHRA and CDR2 is YSYEKL. This CDR3 spans 16 amino acids. For the CDR3, the DNA is TGCGCCAGCAGCCAAGGGGTGGGACAGCTTTTCGAAAAACTGTTTTTT. Amino acids: CASSQGVGQLFEKLFF.

This chain links TRBV5-1 with TRBJ2-2; D unresolved. CDR1 is SGHRS, CDR2 YFSETQ, per germline. The CDR3 is made up of 14 amino acids. V was trimmed by 1 base and J by 1 base, leaving 5 bases between them. The CDR3 region has the DNA TGCGCCAGCAGCTTGTACAGGAACACCGGGGAGCTGTTTTTT. Translating it yields CASSLYRNTGELFF.

This chain links TRBV7-9 with TRBJ1-1; 7 nucleotides match TRBD1. J was trimmed by 4 bases and V by 8 bases; bases with no gene match: 10. The CDR3 runs to 14 residues. Germline CDR1 reads SEHNR; CDR2 reads FQNEAQ (reference sequence). CDR3 in DNA: TGTGCCAGCTCCCCCCAGGGGGTAGGCACTGAAGCTTTCTTT. Residues: CASSPQGVGTEAFF.

The V call is TRBV7-8, the J call TRBJ2-7; no definite D call. Germline values: CDR1 SGHVS, CDR2 FQNEAQ. V lost 5 bases and J 6 bases, leaving 11 bases between the germline ends. This CDR3 has 12 residues. CDR3 residues: CASSVGSGEQYF. The CDR3 DNA reads as TGTGCCAGCAGCGTAGGGTCGGGCGAGCAGTACTTC.

Only a few counts were recorded for this clone. The V gene is TRBV4-1, the J gene TRBJ1-6, with TRBD1 identical over 8 bases. V gave up 4 bases and J gave up 3 bases; unmatched junction bases: 8. CDR1 and CDR2 (germline): MGHRA, YSYEKL. The CDR3 consists of 17 residues. In DNA form, the CDR3 reads TGCGCCAGCAGCCGGACAGGGCAACAAATCTATAATTCACCCCTCCACTTT. Translating it yields CASSRTGQQIYNSPLHF.

This rearrangement joins TRBV3-1 (or the pseudogene TRBV3-2) to TRBJ1-1; D is undetermined. This CDR3 comprises 14 residues. V was clipped by 0 bases and J by 5 bases, with 10 bases between them. Germline assignment: CDR1 LGHDT and CDR2 YNNKEL (reference sequence). The CDR3 here is CASSQDLASTEAFF. The DNA of the CDR3 is TGTGCCAGCAGCCAAGATCTAGCAAGTACTGAAGCTTTCTTT.

The rearrangement joins TRBV11-3 to TRBJ2-5; TRBD2 matches 8 bases. V trimming: 4 bases; J trimming: 5 bases; junction bases outside the gene matches: 3. Germline CDR1 is SGHNT and CDR2 is YENEEA. This CDR3 contains 13 residues. CDR3 sequence reads: CASSYGGDETQYF. CDR3 DNA sequence: TGTGCCAGCAGCTACGGGGGGGACGAGACCCAGTACTTC. The full variable domain, its missing parts supplied by reference TRBV11-3 and TRBJ2-5, is EAGVVQSPRYKIIEKKQPVAFWCNPISGHNTLYWYLQNLGQGPELLIRYENEEAVDDSQLPKDRFSAERLKGVDSTLKIQPAELGDSAVYLCASSYGGDETQYFGPGTRLLVL.